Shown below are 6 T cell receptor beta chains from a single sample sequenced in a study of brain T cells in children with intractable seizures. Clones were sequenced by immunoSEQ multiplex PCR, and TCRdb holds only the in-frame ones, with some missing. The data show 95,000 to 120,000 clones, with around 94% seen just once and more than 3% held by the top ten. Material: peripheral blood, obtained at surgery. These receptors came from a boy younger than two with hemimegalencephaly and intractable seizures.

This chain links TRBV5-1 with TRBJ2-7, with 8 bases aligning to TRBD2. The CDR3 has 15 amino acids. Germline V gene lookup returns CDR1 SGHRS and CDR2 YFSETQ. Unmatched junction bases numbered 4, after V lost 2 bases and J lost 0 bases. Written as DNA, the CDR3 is TGCGCCAGCAGCTTAATAGCGGGGAGCTCCTACGAGCAGTACTTC. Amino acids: CASSLIAGSSYEQYF.

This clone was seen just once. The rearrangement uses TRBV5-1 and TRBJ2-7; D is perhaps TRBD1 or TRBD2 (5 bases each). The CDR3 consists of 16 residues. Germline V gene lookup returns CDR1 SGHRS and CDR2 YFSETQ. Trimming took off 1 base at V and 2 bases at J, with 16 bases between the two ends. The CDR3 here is CASSLSPGTLTYEQYF. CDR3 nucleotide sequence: TGCGCCAGCAGCTTGTCCCCCGGGACCCTCACCTACGAGCAGTACTTC.

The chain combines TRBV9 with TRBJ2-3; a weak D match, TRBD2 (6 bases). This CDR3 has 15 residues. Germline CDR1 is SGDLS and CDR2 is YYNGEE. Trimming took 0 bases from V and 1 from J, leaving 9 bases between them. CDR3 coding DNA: TGTGCCAGCAGCGTAGGGTGGGGGGGCACAGATACGCAGTATTTT. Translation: CASSVGWGGTDTQYF. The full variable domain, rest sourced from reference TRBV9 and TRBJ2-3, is DSGVTQTPKHLITATGQRVTLRCSPRSGDLSVYWYQQSLDQGLQFLIQYYNGEERAKGNILERFSAQQFPDLHSELNLSSLELGDSALYFCASSVGWGGTDTQYFGPGTRLTVL.

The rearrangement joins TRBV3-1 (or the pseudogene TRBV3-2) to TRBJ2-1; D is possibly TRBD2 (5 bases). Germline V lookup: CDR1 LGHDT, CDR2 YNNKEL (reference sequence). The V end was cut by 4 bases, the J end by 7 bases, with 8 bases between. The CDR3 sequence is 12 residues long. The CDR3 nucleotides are TGTGCCAGCAGCCTACTAGGGAATGAGCAGTTCTTC. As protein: CASSLLGNEQFF.

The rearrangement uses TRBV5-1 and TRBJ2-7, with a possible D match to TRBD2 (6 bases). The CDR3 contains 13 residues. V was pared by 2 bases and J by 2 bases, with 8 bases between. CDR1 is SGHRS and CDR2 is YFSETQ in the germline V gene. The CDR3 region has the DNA TGCGCCAGCAGCTTACGGGAGCCCTACGAGCAGTACTTC. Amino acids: CASSLREPYEQYF.

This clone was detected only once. CDR3 amino acids: CAIQGPSQKNEQFF. CDR3 in DNA: TGTGCCATTCAAGGGCCCTCCCAAAAAAATGAGCAGTTCTTC. The chain recombines TRBV11-2 with TRBJ2-1; D not resolved. The V end lost 10 bases, the J end lost 7 bases, and 20 bases lay between the germline ends. CDR3 length: 14 residues. CDR1 is SGHAT, CDR2 FQNNGV, per germline. The complete variable domain, with remaining parts taken from reference TRBV11-2 and TRBJ2-1, reads EAGVAQSPRYKIIEKRQSVAFWCNPISGHATLYWYQQILGQGPKLLIQFQNNGVVDDSQLPKDRFSAERLKGVDSTLKIQPAKLEDSAVYLCAIQGPSQKNEQFFGPGTRLTVL.